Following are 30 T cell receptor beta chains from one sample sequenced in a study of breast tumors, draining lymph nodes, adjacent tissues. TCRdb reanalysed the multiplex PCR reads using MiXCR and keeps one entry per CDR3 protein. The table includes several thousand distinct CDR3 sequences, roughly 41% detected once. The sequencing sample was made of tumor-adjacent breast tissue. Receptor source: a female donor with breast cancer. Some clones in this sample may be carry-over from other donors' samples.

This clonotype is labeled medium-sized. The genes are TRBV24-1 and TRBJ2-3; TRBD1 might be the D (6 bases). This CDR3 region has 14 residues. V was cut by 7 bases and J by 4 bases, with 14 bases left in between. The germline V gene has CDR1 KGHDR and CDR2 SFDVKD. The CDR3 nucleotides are TGTGCCACCAGAGCAACAGGGCAGGCAGATACGCAGTATTTT. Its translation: CATRATGQADTQYF.

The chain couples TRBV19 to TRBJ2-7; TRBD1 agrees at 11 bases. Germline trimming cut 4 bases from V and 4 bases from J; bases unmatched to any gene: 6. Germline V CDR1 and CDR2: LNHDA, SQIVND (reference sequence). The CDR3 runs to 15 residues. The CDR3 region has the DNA TGTGCCAGTAGTACCCGCGGACAGGGGGCTTACGAGCAGTACTTC. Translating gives CASSTRGQGAYEQYF.

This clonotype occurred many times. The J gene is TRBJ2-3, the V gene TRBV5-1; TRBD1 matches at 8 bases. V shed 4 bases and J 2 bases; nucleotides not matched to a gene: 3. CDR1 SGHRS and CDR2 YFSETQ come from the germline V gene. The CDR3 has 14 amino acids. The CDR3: CASSLGQDTDTQYF. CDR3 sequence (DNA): TGCGCCAGCAGCCTGGGACAGGACACAGATACGCAGTATTTT.

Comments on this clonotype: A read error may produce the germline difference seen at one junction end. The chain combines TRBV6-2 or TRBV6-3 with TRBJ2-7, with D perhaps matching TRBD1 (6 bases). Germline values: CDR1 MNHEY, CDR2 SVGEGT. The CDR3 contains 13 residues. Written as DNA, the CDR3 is TGTGTCAGCAGCAGGGACATCACCTACGAGCGGTACTTC. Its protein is CVSSRDITYERYF.

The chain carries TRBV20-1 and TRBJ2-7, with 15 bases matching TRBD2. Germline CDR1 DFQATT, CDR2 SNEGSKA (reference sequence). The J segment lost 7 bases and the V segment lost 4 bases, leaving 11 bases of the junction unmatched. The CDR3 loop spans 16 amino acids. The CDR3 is CSAKFGLAGGPGEQYF. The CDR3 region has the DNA TGCAGTGCTAAATTCGGACTAGCGGGAGGGCCGGGAGAGCAGTACTTC.

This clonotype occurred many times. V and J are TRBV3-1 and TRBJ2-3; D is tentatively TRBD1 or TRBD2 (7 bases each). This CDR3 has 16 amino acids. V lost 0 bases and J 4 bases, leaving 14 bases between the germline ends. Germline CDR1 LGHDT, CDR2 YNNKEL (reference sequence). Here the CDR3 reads CASSQDLAGGADTQYF. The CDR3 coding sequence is TGTGCCAGCAGCCAAGATCTCGCAGGGGGGGCAGATACGCAGTATTTT.

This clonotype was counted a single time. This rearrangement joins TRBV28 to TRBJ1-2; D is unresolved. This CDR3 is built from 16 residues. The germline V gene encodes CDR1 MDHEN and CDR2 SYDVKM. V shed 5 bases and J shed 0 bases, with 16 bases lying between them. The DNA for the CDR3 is TGTGCCAGCAGTCTCTTCCAGCCTACTTCTAACTATGGCTACACCTTC. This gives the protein CASSLFQPTSNYGYTF.

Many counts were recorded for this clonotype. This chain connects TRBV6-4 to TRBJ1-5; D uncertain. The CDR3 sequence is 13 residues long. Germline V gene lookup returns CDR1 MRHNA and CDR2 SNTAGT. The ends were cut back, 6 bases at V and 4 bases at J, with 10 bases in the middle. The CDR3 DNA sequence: TGTGCCAGCAGCCGGACGCTGAATCAGCCCCAGCATTTT. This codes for CASSRTLNQPQHF.

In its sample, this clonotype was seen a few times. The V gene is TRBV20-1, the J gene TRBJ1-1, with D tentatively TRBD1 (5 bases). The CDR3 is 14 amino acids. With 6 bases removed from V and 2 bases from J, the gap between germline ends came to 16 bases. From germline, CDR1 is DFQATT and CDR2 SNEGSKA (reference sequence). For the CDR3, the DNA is TGCAGTGCCTTCCCCAAGTGGGGCAACACTGAAGCTTTCTTT. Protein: CSAFPKWGNTEAFF.

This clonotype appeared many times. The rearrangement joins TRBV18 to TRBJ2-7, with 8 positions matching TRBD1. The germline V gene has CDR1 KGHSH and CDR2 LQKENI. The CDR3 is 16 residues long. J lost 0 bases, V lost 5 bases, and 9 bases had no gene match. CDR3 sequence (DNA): TGTGCCAGCTCAGCCCGACAGGGGAAAGCCTCCTACGAGCAGTACTTC. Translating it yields CASSARQGKASYEQYF.

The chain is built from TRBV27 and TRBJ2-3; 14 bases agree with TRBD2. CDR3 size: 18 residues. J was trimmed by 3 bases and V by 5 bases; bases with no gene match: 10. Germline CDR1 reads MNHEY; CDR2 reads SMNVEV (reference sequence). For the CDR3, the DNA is TGTGCCAGCAGTCCCCGACTAGCGGGAGGGCAAAGGACAGATACGCAGTATTTT. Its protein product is CASSPRLAGGQRTDTQYF.

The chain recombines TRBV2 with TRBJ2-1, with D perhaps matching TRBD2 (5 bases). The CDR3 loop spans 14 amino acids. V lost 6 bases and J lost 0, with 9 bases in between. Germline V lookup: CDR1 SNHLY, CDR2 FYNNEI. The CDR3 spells CASRGEGSYNEQFF. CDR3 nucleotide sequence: TGTGCCAGCAGGGGAGAGGGCTCCTACAATGAGCAGTTCTTC. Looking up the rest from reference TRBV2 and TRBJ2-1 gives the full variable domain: EPEVTQTPSHQVTQMGQEVILRCVPISNHLYFYWYRQILGQKVEFLVSFYNNEISEKSEIFDDQFSVERPDGSNFTLKIRSTKLEDSAMYFCASRGEGSYNEQFFGPGTRLTVL.

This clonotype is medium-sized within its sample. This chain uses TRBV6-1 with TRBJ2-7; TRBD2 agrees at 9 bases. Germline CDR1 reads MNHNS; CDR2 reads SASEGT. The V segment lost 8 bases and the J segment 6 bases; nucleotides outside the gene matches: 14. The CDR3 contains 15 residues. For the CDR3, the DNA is TGTGCCAGCCGAGGCGAATTAGCGGGAGATGGCGAGCAGTACTTC. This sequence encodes CASRGELAGDGEQYF.

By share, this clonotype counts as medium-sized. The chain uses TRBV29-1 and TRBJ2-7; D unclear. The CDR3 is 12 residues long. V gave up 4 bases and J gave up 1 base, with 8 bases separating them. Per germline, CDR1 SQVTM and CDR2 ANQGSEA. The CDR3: CSVGLPSYEQYF. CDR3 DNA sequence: TGCAGCGTTGGACTCCCGTCCTACGAGCAGTACTTC.

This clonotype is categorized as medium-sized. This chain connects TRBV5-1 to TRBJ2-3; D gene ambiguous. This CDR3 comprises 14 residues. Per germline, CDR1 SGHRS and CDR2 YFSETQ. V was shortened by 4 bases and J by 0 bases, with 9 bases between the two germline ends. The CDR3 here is CASSRATSTDTQYF. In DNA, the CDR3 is TGCGCCAGCAGCAGAGCCACTAGCACAGATACGCAGTATTTT.

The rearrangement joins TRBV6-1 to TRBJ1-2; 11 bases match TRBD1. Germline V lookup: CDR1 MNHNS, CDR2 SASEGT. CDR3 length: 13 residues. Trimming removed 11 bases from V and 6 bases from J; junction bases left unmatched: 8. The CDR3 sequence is CAVPGQGVNGYTF. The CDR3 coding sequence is TGTGCCGTGCCGGGACAGGGGGTGAATGGCTACACCTTC.

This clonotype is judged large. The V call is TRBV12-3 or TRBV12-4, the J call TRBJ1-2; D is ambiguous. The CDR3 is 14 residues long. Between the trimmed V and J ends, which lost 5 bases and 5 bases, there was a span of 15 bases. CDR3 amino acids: CASSIKTDPYGYTF. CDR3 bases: TGTGCCAGCAGTATTAAGACTGACCCATATGGCTACACCTTC.

CDR3 protein: CATSGKTPGQGEETQYF. CDR3 nucleotide sequence: TGTGCCACCTCCGGGAAAACACCGGGACAGGGGGAGGAGACCCAGTACTTC. The chain combines TRBV24-1 with TRBJ2-5; 11 nucleotides agree with TRBD1. The CDR3 has 17 residues. CDR1 KGHDR and CDR2 SFDVKD come from the germline V gene. V lost 9 bases, J lost 5 bases, and 16 bases stayed unmatched.

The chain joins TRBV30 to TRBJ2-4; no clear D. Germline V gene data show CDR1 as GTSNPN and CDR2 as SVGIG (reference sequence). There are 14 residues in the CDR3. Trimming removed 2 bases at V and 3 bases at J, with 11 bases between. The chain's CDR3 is CAWSSARGKNIQYF. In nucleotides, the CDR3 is TGTGCCTGGAGTTCGGCCAGAGGCAAAAACATTCAGTACTTC. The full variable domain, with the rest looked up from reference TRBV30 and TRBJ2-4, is SQTIHQWPATLVQPVGSPLSLECTVEGTSNPNLYWYRQAAGRGLQLLFYSVGIGQISSEVPQNLSASRPQDRQFILSSKKLLLSDSGFYLCAWSSARGKNIQYFGAGTRLSVL.

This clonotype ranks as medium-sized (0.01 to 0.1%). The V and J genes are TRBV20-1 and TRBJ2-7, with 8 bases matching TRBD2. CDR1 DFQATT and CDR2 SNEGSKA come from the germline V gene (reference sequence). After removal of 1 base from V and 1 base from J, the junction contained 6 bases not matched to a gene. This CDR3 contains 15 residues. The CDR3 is CSARGTSGESYEQYF. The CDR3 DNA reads TGCAGTGCTAGAGGAACTAGCGGTGAATCCTACGAGCAGTACTTC.

As DNA, the CDR3 is TGTGCCAGCAGTTTAGGACCGAACACTGAAGCTTTCTTT. It yields the protein CASSLGPNTEAFF. The rearrangement links TRBV27 to TRBJ1-1; D call uncertain. Trimming removed 2 bases at V and 1 base at J, with 5 bases between. The germline gives CDR1 MNHEY, CDR2 SMNVEV (reference sequence). The CDR3 runs 13 residues.

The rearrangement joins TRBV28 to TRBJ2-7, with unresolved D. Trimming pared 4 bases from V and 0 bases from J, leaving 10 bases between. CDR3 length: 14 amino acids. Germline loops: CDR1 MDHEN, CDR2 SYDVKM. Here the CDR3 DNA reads TGTGCCAGCAGTTCCGGGCAGTACTCCTACGAGCAGTACTTC. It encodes CASSSGQYSYEQYF.

Here the CDR3 reads CATSRDVGSGELFF. CDR3 nucleotides: TGTGCCACCAGCAGAGACGTCGGTTCCGGGGAGCTGTTTTTT. The rearrangement uses TRBV15 and TRBJ2-2; no reliable D call. V dropped 0 bases and J dropped 6 bases, with 8 bases sitting between them. Germline CDR1 reads LNHNV; CDR2 reads YYDKDF (reference sequence). CDR3 length: 14 residues.

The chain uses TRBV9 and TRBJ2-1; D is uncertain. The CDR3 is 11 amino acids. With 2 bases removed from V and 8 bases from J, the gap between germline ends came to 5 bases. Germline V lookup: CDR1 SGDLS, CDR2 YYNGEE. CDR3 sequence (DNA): TGTGCCAGCAGCGTGGACGATGAGCAGTTCTTC. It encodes CASSVDDEQFF. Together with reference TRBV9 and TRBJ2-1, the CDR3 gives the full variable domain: DSGVTQTPKHLITATGQRVTLRCSPRSGDLSVYWYQQSLDQGLQFLIQYYNGEERAKGNILERFSAQQFPDLHSELNLSSLELGDSALYFCASSVDDEQFFGPGTRLTVL.

CDR3 protein: CASSSDSLEQYF. DNA of the CDR3: TGTGCCAGCAGCTCCGACAGCCTCGAGCAGTACTTC. V is TRBV7-9 and J is TRBJ2-7; perhaps TRBD1 as D (5 bases). Trimming removed 4 bases at V and 6 bases at J, with 10 bases between. Germline V lookup: CDR1 SEHNR, CDR2 FQNEAQ (reference sequence). The CDR3 covers 12 residues.

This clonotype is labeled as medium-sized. The DNA for the CDR3 is TGTGCCAGCAGCCAAGAACGCCGGGGCTACACCTTC. It encodes CASSQERRGYTF. The chain couples TRBV6-6 to TRBJ1-2; D is undetermined. This CDR3 region has 12 residues. Trimming left V 6 bases short and J 8 bases short, with 13 bases between. The germline CDR1 and CDR2 sequences are MNHNY and SVGAGI (reference sequence).

CDR3 in amino acids: CASSTGGGGDTQYF. The CDR3 DNA reads as TGTGCCAGCAGTACTGGGGGGGGCGGCGATACGCAGTATTTT. J is TRBJ2-3 and V is TRBV5-4; a possible D gene is TRBD2 (7 bases). The germline gives CDR1 SGHNT, CDR2 YYREEE (reference sequence). Trimming took 5 bases from V and 6 from J, leaving 16 bases between them. CDR3 length: 14 residues.

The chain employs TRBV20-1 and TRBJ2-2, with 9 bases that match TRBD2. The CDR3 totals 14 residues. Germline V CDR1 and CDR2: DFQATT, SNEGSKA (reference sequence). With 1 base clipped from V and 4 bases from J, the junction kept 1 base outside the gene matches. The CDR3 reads CSARVRGGTGELFF. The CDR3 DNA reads TGCAGTGCTAGAGTGCGGGGGGGCACCGGGGAGCTGTTTTTT.

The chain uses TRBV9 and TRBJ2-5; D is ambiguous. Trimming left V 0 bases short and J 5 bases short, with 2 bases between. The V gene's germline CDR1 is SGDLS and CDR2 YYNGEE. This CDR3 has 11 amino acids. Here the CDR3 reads CASSVEETQYF. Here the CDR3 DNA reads TGTGCCAGCAGCGTAGAGGAGACCCAGTACTTC.

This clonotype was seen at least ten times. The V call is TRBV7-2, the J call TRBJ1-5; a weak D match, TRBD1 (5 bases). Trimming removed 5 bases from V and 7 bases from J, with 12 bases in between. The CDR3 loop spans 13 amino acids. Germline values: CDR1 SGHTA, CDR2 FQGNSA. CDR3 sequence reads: CASSPGTFQPQHF. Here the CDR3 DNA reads TGTGCCAGCAGCCCGGGGACGTTCCAGCCCCAGCATTTT.